A selection of T cell receptor beta chains follows, all from one sample in a study of beta chain features in type 1 diabetes. Using immunoSEQ multiplex PCR, the repertoire was profiled, and TCRdb retains in-frame clones only, with some absent. Counted here are some 900,000 clones, under 20% occurring once; the ten biggest clones make up 0.023%. Sequencing was performed on naive CD4+ T cells from blood. These receptors originate from a woman between 18 and 29 years old in good health. CDR3s include the opening cysteine and the closing phenylalanine or tryptophan. D genes are given only for firm matches. Clone size is shown for a subset of rows, as once, few, many or a class of expanded clone.

j_call d_call v_call clone_size cdr3_aa cdr3_nt
TRBJ2-5 TRBD1 TRBV6-5 NA CASSRTGTEETQYF TGTGCCAGCAGTCGAACCGGGACAGAAGAGACCCAGTACTTC
TRBJ1-1 TRBD1 TRBV7-2 NA CASSLGQRGRRAFF TGTGCCAGCAGCTTGGGACAGAGGGGTAGGCGAGCTTTCTTT
TRBJ2-1 NA TRBV4-2 NA CASSQVNGVYVNEQFF TGTGCCAGCAGCCAAGTGAATGGGGTATATGTCAATGAGCAGTTCTTC
TRBJ2-3 NA TRBV5-1 few CASSWSGRGPDTQYF TGCGCCAGCAGCTGGTCCGGGAGGGGGCCAGATACGCAGTATTTT
TRBJ2-2 TRBD2 TRBV2 NA CASRVAGFTGELFF TGTGCCAGCAGAGTAGCGGGATTCACCGGGGAGCTGTTTTTT
TRBJ2-2 NA TRBV7-9 few CASSPHRSTGQNTGELFF TGTGCCAGCAGCCCCCACCGGTCTACCGGTCAAAACACCGGGGAGCTGTTTTTT
TRBJ1-4 NA TRBV7-9 few CASSWGEKLFF TGTGCCAGCAGCTGGGGGGAAAAACTGTTTTTT
TRBJ2-5 NA TRBV9 few CASSVGDAQETQYF TGTGCCAGCAGCGTAGGGGATGCGCAAGAGACCCAGTACTTC
TRBJ1-2 NA TRBV28 NA CASSLSREYGYTF TGTGCCAGCAGTTTAAGCAGGGAGTATGGCTACACCTTC
TRBJ2-1 TRBD2 TRBV7-3 NA CASSLLAGYNEQFF TGTGCCAGCAGCTTACTAGCGGGCTACAATGAGCAGTTCTTC
TRBJ2-5 NA TRBV5-1 NA CASSLELAKETQYF TGCGCCAGCAGCTTGGAGCTAGCGAAGGAGACCCAGTACTTC